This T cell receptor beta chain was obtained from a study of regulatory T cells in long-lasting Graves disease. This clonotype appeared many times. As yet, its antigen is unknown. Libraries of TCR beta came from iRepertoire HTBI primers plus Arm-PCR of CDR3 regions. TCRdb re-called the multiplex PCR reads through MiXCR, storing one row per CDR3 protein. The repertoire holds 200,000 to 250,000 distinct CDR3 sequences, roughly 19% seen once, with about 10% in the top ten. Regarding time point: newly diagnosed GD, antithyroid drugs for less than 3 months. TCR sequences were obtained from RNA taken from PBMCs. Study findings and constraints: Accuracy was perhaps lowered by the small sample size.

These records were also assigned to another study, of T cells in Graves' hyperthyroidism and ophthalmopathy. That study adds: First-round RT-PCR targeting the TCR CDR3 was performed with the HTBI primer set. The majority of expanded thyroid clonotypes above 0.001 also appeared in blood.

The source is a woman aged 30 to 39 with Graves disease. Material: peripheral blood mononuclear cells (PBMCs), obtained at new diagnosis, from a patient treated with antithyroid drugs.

The CDR3 nucleotides are TGCAGTGCACCCCTGACTGATACGCAGTATTTT. Translation: CSAPLTDTQYF. The genes are TRBV20-1 and TRBJ2-3, with D uncertain. Germline CDR1 DFQATT, CDR2 SNEGSKA (reference sequence). The V end lost 6 bases, the J end lost 6 bases, and 10 bases lay between the germline ends. The CDR3 is 11 amino acids.